A selection of T cell receptor beta chains follows, all from one sample in a study of cytomegalovirus exposure and HLA in healthy donors. Data came from immunoSEQ multiplex PCR; TCRdb stores just in-frame clones and leaves some out. The sample records 140,000 or so clones, around 79% being singletons. The sequencing input was PBMCs. These receptor sequences come from a woman in her twenties or thirties in good health and CMV-seronegative. CDR3s include the opening cysteine and the closing phenylalanine or tryptophan. D genes are given only for firm matches. A clone size is listed for some rows: how often the clone was seen (once, few, many), or a class if it is expanded.

D gene: -; V gene: TRBV7-3; clone size: -; J gene: TRBJ2-1; CDR3 DNA: TGTGCCAGCAGTCCCGGGGGTAGTGAGCAGTTCTTC; CDR3 protein: CASSPGGSEQFF
D gene: TRBD1; V gene: TRBV6-1; clone size: few; J gene: TRBJ1-2; CDR3 DNA: TGTGCCAGCAGCGCTAGGGGGCAAAGTGGCTACACCTTC; CDR3 protein: CASSARGQSGYTF
D gene: TRBD1; V gene: TRBV15; clone size: -; J gene: TRBJ2-7; CDR3 DNA: TGTGCCACCAGCAGAGACATGAGACAGGGATCCTACGAGCAGTACTTC; CDR3 protein: CATSRDMRQGSYEQYF
D gene: -; V gene: TRBV19; clone size: -; J gene: TRBJ2-1; CDR3 DNA: TGTGCCAGTAGTCTTGCGGGCAGCCTCGGCAATGAGCAGTTCTTC; CDR3 protein: CASSLAGSLGNEQFF
D gene: TRBD1; V gene: TRBV11-1; clone size: -; J gene: TRBJ1-2; CDR3 DNA: TGTGCCAGCAGCCGTCTAAGGGACAGTTCTAACTATGGCTACACCTTC; CDR3 protein: CASSRLRDSSNYGYTF
D gene: TRBD1; V gene: TRBV6-6; clone size: few; J gene: TRBJ1-2; CDR3 DNA: TGTGCCAGCAGGACAGGAGGGACAGGGAGGTATGGCTACACCTTC; CDR3 protein: CASRTGGTGRYGYTF
D gene: TRBD2; V gene: TRBV7-3; clone size: -; J gene: TRBJ2-5; CDR3 DNA: TGTGCCAGCAGCTCCGGACTAGCGGGGAATCAAGAGACCCAGTACTTC; CDR3 protein: CASSSGLAGNQETQYF
D gene: TRBD1; V gene: TRBV5-6; clone size: -; J gene: TRBJ1-3; CDR3 DNA: TGTGCCAGCAGCACTCCGGGACAGGTTGGAAACACCATATATTTT; CDR3 protein: CASSTPGQVGNTIYF
D gene: -; V gene: TRBV6-5; clone size: -; J gene: TRBJ2-7; CDR3 DNA: TGTGCCAGCAGATCCCCGGGATCCTACGAGCAGTACTTC; CDR3 protein: CASRSPGSYEQYF
D gene: -; V gene: TRBV18; clone size: -; J gene: TRBJ1-4; CDR3 DNA: TGTGCCAGCTCACCACGGGGGGATGCAACTAATGAAAAACTGTTTTTT; CDR3 protein: CASSPRGDATNEKLFF
D gene: -; V gene: TRBV5-1; clone size: once; J gene: TRBJ1-6; CDR3 DNA: TGCGCCAGCAGCTTGGGAGTGTGGGGGGTAGATAATTCACCCCTCCACTTT; CDR3 protein: CASSLGVWGVDNSPLHF
D gene: TRBD1; V gene: TRBV27; clone size: -; J gene: TRBJ2-7; CDR3 DNA: TGTGCCAGCAGTTTATCTCCTCTTTTCCGGGACAGGGAATCCTACGAGCAGTACTTC; CDR3 protein: CASSLSPLFRDRESYEQYF
D gene: TRBD2; V gene: TRBV6-6; clone size: -; J gene: TRBJ2-3; CDR3 DNA: TGTGCCAGCAGCCCCGGGACTAGGGACACAGATACGCAGTATTTT; CDR3 protein: CASSPGTRDTDTQYF
D gene: -; V gene: TRBV5-6; clone size: few; J gene: TRBJ1-5; CDR3 DNA: TGTGCCAGCAGCTTGGGGCAGTCCAAAGATCAGCCCCAGCATTTT; CDR3 protein: CASSLGQSKDQPQHF
D gene: -; V gene: TRBV30; clone size: -; J gene: TRBJ2-5; CDR3 DNA: TGTGCCTGGAGTGTTATTTGGGGGCCTAGGGAGACCCAGTACTTC; CDR3 protein: CAWSVIWGPRETQYF
D gene: -; V gene: TRBV2; clone size: -; J gene: TRBJ1-2; CDR3 DNA: TGTGCCAGCAGCCGAACAGGAAATCCCCTCAAAGGCTACACCTTC; CDR3 protein: CASSRTGNPLKGYTF
D gene: -; V gene: TRBV6-1; clone size: -; J gene: TRBJ1-2; CDR3 DNA: TGTGCCAGCAGTGCCGTAACGGTAGCTAACTATGGCTACACCTTC; CDR3 protein: CASSAVTVANYGYTF
D gene: -; V gene: TRBV2; clone size: -; J gene: TRBJ1-2; CDR3 DNA: TGTGCCAGCATCGACACTTTCCTTCTCAACTATGGCTACACCTTC; CDR3 protein: CASIDTFLLNYGYTF
D gene: -; V gene: TRBV11-2; clone size: -; J gene: TRBJ2-7; CDR3 DNA: TGTGCCAGCAGCTTTCCCGGCGAGCAGTACTTC; CDR3 protein: CASSFPGEQYF
D gene: TRBD1; V gene: TRBV9; clone size: -; J gene: TRBJ1-3; CDR3 DNA: TGTGCCAGCAGCCCACGACAGGGTCTAGGATCTGGAAACACCATATATTTT; CDR3 protein: CASSPRQGLGSGNTIYF
D gene: -; V gene: TRBV18; clone size: -; J gene: TRBJ2-5; CDR3 DNA: TGTGCCAGCTCACCCGGGGAGACCCAGTACTTC; CDR3 protein: CASSPGETQYF
D gene: -; V gene: TRBV10-3; clone size: -; J gene: TRBJ2-7; CDR3 DNA: TGTGCCATCAGTGACGGGGGACAGAGCTCCTACGAGCAGTACTTC; CDR3 protein: CAISDGGQSSYEQYF
D gene: TRBD1; V gene: TRBV5-1; clone size: -; J gene: TRBJ1-6; CDR3 DNA: TGCGCCAGCAGCTTGGACCCGGGACAGGCCAATTCACCCCTCCACTTT; CDR3 protein: CASSLDPGQANSPLHF
D gene: -; V gene: TRBV7-8; clone size: -; J gene: TRBJ2-1; CDR3 DNA: TGTGCCAGCAGGCGAACTCTAGTGAATGAGCAGTTCTTC; CDR3 protein: CASRRTLVNEQFF
D gene: -; V gene: TRBV19; clone size: -; J gene: TRBJ2-2; CDR3 DNA: TGTGCCAGTAATGACAGGTTAAGCACCGGGGAGCTGTTTTTT; CDR3 protein: CASNDRLSTGELFF
D gene: TRBD1; V gene: TRBV4-2; clone size: -; J gene: TRBJ1-2; CDR3 DNA: TGTGCCAGCAGCCAAGAACTAACCAGGACAGGGGGCGATGGCTACACCTTC; CDR3 protein: CASSQELTRTGGDGYTF
D gene: -; V gene: TRBV30; clone size: -; J gene: TRBJ1-3; CDR3 DNA: TGTGCCTGGACCCCGGGGTTCTCTGGAAACACCATATATTTT; CDR3 protein: CAWTPGFSGNTIYF
D gene: TRBD1; V gene: TRBV5-1; clone size: -; J gene: TRBJ2-7; CDR3 DNA: TGCGCCAGCAGGTTATATGGGACAGGCGAGCAGTACTTC; CDR3 protein: CASRLYGTGEQYF
D gene: TRBD1; V gene: TRBV7-6; clone size: once; J gene: TRBJ1-2; CDR3 DNA: TGTGCCAGCAGCCCCGGGACAGACTATGGCTACACCTTC; CDR3 protein: CASSPGTDYGYTF
D gene: -; V gene: TRBV18; clone size: -; J gene: TRBJ1-1; CDR3 DNA: TGTGCCAGCTCACCACGGGGGCGAGGTGAAGCTTTCTTT; CDR3 protein: CASSPRGRGEAFF
D gene: -; V gene: TRBV2; clone size: -; J gene: TRBJ1-4; CDR3 DNA: TGTGCCAGCAGTGAGTCAGGGTTCAATGAAAAACTGTTTTTT; CDR3 protein: CASSESGFNEKLFF
D gene: TRBD1; V gene: TRBV30; clone size: -; J gene: TRBJ2-7; CDR3 DNA: TGTGCCTGGGCGACAGGGGCGGGGGAGCAGTACTTC; CDR3 protein: CAWATGAGEQYF
D gene: -; V gene: TRBV28; clone size: -; J gene: TRBJ1-2; CDR3 DNA: TGTGCCAGCAGTTTATACCTGGGCAGGGAATCCTATGGCTACACCTTC; CDR3 protein: CASSLYLGRESYGYTF
D gene: TRBD1; V gene: TRBV7-3; clone size: -; J gene: TRBJ2-7; CDR3 DNA: TGTGCCAGCAGCTTGACAGGGGGCGAGCAGTACTTC; CDR3 protein: CASSLTGGEQYF
D gene: -; V gene: TRBV6-5; clone size: -; J gene: TRBJ2-3; CDR3 DNA: TGTGCCAGCAGTTACTCGTCTGGGGCCCCCACAGATACGCAGTATTTT; CDR3 protein: CASSYSSGAPTDTQYF
D gene: TRBD1; V gene: TRBV27; clone size: -; J gene: TRBJ2-2; CDR3 DNA: TGTGCCAGCAACCGGGACAGGTTCGGGGAGCTGTTTTTT; CDR3 protein: CASNRDRFGELFF
D gene: -; V gene: TRBV5-1; clone size: few; J gene: TRBJ2-5; CDR3 DNA: TGCGCCAGCAGCTTGGGGCGGTCCCAAGAGACCCAGTACTTC; CDR3 protein: CASSLGRSQETQYF
D gene: -; V gene: TRBV5-5; clone size: few; J gene: TRBJ2-3; CDR3 DNA: TGTGCCAGCAGCTTGTTTGTCGGAGATACGCAGTATTTT; CDR3 protein: CASSLFVGDTQYF
D gene: -; V gene: TRBV5-6; clone size: -; J gene: TRBJ2-3; CDR3 DNA: TGTGCCAGCAGCTTCGTAGGCAGGCGATTATTGGATACGCAGTATTTT; CDR3 protein: CASSFVGRRLLDTQYF
D gene: TRBD1; V gene: TRBV6-6; clone size: -; J gene: TRBJ2-2; CDR3 DNA: TGTGCCAGCAGCCGGGACAGGGCCGAGCTGTTTTTT; CDR3 protein: CASSRDRAELFF
D gene: -; V gene: TRBV6-1; clone size: -; J gene: TRBJ2-2; CDR3 DNA: TGTGCCAGCAGTGACGGGGAGGGGGAAGCCGGGGAGCTGTTTTTT; CDR3 protein: CASSDGEGEAGELFF
D gene: -; V gene: TRBV19; clone size: once; J gene: TRBJ1-2; CDR3 DNA: TGTGCCAGTAGCCCCGGTCAGGGGACCTATGGCTACACCTTC; CDR3 protein: CASSPGQGTYGYTF